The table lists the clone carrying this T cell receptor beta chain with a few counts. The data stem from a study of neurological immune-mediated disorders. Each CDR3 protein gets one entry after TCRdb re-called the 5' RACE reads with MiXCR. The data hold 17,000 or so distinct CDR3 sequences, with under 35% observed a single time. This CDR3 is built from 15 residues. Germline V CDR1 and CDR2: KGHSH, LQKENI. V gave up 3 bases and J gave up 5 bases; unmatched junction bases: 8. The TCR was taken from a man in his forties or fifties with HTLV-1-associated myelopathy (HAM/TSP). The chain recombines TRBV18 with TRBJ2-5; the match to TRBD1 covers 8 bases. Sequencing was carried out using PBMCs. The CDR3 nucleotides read TGTGCCAGCTCACCCTCAACGACAGGGGCTGAGACCCAGTACTTC. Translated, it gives CASSPSTTGAETQYF.